The 19 T cell receptor beta chains reported below all come from one sample, sequenced in a study of shared clonotypes between healthy human individuals. Sequencing was performed with immunoSEQ multiplex PCR; in TCRdb, only in-frame clones are kept and a portion is missing. In the table there are around 700,000 clones, about 92% of which are singletons. Cells designated naive CD8 were CD45RO-negative and were positively selected for CCR7, with terminally differentiated effector memory CD45RA+ cells excluded. Sequencing was carried out using naive CD8+ T cells sorted from blood. All receptors derive from a man in his thirties or forties in good health.

This chain links TRBV29-1 with TRBJ2-3; D might be TRBD1 or TRBD2, each matching 5 bases. Trimming removed 7 bases from V and 3 bases from J, with 20 bases in between. CDR3 size: 15 residues. Germline V gene sequence: CDR1 SQVTM, CDR2 ANQGSEA. The CDR3 DNA reads as TGCAGCGGGTGGGGCGGACCTTCGGGAACAGATACGCAGTATTTT. Translating gives CSGWGGPSGTDTQYF.

This clone showed up just a few times. The V call is TRBV15, the J call TRBJ2-5, with D possibly being TRBD2 (5 bases). The V end lost 4 bases, the J end lost 3 bases, and 9 bases lay between the germline ends. Germline CDR1 and CDR2: LNHNV and YYDKDF (reference sequence). CDR3 length: 13 amino acids. CDR3: CATSTGSEETQYF. The CDR3 DNA sequence: TGTGCCACCAGCACGGGGTCCGAAGAGACCCAGTACTTC.

The rearrangement uses TRBV4-2 and TRBJ1-1; maybe TRBD1 (6 bases). With 2 bases removed from V and 1 base from J, the gap between germline ends came to 17 bases. Germline loops: CDR1 LGHNA, CDR2 YNFKEQ. CDR3 length: 17 amino acids. Here the CDR3 reads CASSQRLQGVGNTEAFF. The CDR3 DNA reads TGTGCCAGCAGCCAACGCCTACAGGGTGTAGGGAACACTGAAGCTTTCTTT.

The V and J genes are TRBV5-4 and TRBJ2-3; possibly TRBD2 for D (6 bases). The V end lost 0 bases, the J end lost 3 bases, and 14 bases lay between the germline ends. The CDR3 consists of 16 residues. Germline CDR1 and CDR2: SGHNT and YYREEE (reference sequence). Here the CDR3 reads CASSLEGGGMTDTQYF. In DNA form, the CDR3 reads TGTGCCAGCAGCTTGGAGGGTGGAGGGATGACAGATACGCAGTATTTT.

The sample holds one count of this clone. The chain carries TRBV21-1 and TRBJ1-1. TRBV21-1 is listed as a pseudogene. This CDR3 has 17 residues. The CDR3 DNA follows: TGTGCCAGCAGCAAAAAAAATGGGAGAAGACGGAACACTGAAGCTTTCTTT. This sequence encodes CASSKKNGRRRNTEAFF.

The DNA for the CDR3 is TGCGCCAGCAGCCAAGCAGTAGGCGGGGCCTACGAGCAGTACTTC. Residues: CASSQAVGGAYEQYF. J is TRBJ2-7 and V is TRBV4-3; D is perhaps TRBD2 (6 bases). This CDR3 contains 15 residues. V lost 1 base to trimming and J lost 2 bases, with 12 bases between them. Germline V gene sequence: CDR1 LGHNA, CDR2 YSLEER.

This clone showed up just once. The rearrangement uses TRBV29-1 and TRBJ2-1; D possibly uses TRBD1 or TRBD2 (5 bases each). In germline, CDR1 is SQVTM, CDR2 ANQGSEA. This CDR3 is built from 18 residues. With 1 base removed from V and 3 bases from J, the gap between germline ends came to 22 bases. In nucleotides, the CDR3 is TGCAGCGTTGAAGGTTTAGAGAAGGGGAGTAGGTACTACAATGAGCAGTTCTTC. Translated: CSVEGLEKGSRYYNEQFF.

The table lists this clone with a count of one. The chain employs TRBV27 and TRBJ2-7, with 8 bases matching TRBD2. This CDR3 is built from 17 residues. Losses at the gene ends were 0 bases for V and 2 bases for J; bases not matched to a gene: 9. CDR1 is MNHEY and CDR2 is SMNVEV in the germline V gene (reference sequence). The CDR3 here is CASSLSPIIAGPYEQYF. CDR3 coding DNA: TGTGCCAGCAGTTTATCACCCATCATAGCGGGACCCTACGAGCAGTACTTC.

The chain employs TRBV19 and TRBJ1-5; no definite D call. CDR1 is LNHDA and CDR2 is SQIVND in the germline V gene (reference sequence). Trimming took off 7 bases at V and 0 bases at J, with 10 bases between the two ends. This CDR3 spans 14 amino acids. CDR3 amino acids: CASMGWNSNQPQHF. Here the CDR3 DNA reads TGTGCCAGTATGGGTTGGAATAGCAATCAGCCCCAGCATTTT.

The CDR3, as DNA: TGTGCCAGCAGCTTAAGTCCGGGTCAGTCCCGGGAGCTGTTTTTT. It is translated as CASSLSPGQSRELFF. The rearrangement links TRBV11-2 to TRBJ2-2; D is unresolved. The germline V gene has CDR1 SGHAT and CDR2 FQNNGV. The CDR3 extends over 15 amino acids. Trimming pared 2 bases from V and 9 bases from J, leaving 16 bases between.

This clone has only a few counts. The chain couples TRBV7-6 to TRBJ2-1, with TRBD1 matching 9 bases. The germline gives CDR1 SGHVS, CDR2 FNYEAQ. This CDR3 comprises 14 residues. J was trimmed by 10 bases and V by 4 bases; bases with no gene match: 8. Here the CDR3 reads CASSSRQGVDEQFF. The CDR3 DNA is TGTGCCAGCAGCTCGCGACAGGGGGTAGACGAGCAGTTCTTC.

The DNA for the CDR3 is TGTGCCAGCTCACCTTTAGGACAGGGGTATATCTCAATCTATGGCTACACCTTC. Amino acids: CASSPLGQGYISIYGYTF. The V and J genes are TRBV18 and TRBJ1-2; 9 bases align to TRBD1. In germline, CDR1 is KGHSH, CDR2 LQKENI. V was pared by 3 bases and J by 4 bases, with 15 bases of the junction left unmatched. The CDR3 totals 18 residues.

This sequence joins TRBV7-3 and TRBJ2-1; D is ambiguous. Germline V gives CDR1 SGHTA, CDR2 FQGTGA. The CDR3 has 13 residues. V was shortened by 5 bases and J by 6 bases, with 11 bases between the two germline ends. The CDR3 nucleotides are TGTGCCAGCAGCCCCGAGAAGTCCAATGAGCAGTTCTTC. Amino acids: CASSPEKSNEQFF.

V is TRBV7-6 and J is TRBJ2-2, with D hard to call. The CDR3 has 12 amino acids. From germline, CDR1 is SGHVS and CDR2 FNYEAQ. The V end was cut by 4 bases, the J end by 2 bases, with 2 bases between. The chain's CDR3 is CASSSNTGELFF. For the CDR3, the DNA is TGTGCCAGCAGCTCCAACACCGGGGAGCTGTTTTTT.

This clone was seen only a few times. Other nucleotide sequences in the sample specify the same CDR3. The gene calls are TRBV7-9 and TRBJ1-1; no reliable D call. The V end lost 0 bases, the J end lost 8 bases, and 4 bases lay between the germline ends. Germline values: CDR1 SEHNR, CDR2 FQNEAQ (reference sequence). This CDR3 is built from 11 residues. In DNA, the CDR3 is TGTGCCAGCAGCTTAGCCCCAGAAGCTTTCTTT. Translating gives CASSLAPEAFF.

The J gene is TRBJ2-1, the V gene TRBV7-8, with 9 bases matching TRBD1. This CDR3 region has 14 residues. Germline V lookup: CDR1 SGHVS, CDR2 FQNEAQ. J was trimmed by 7 bases and V by 5 bases; bases with no gene match: 6. This CDR3 reads CASSRGQGLNEQFF. The CDR3 DNA follows: TGTGCCAGCAGCCGGGGACAGGGTTTGAATGAGCAGTTCTTC.

The chain links TRBV7-8 to TRBJ2-7, with D maybe TRBD2 (6 bases). The CDR3 has 15 amino acids. CDR1 SGHVS and CDR2 FQNEAQ come from the germline V gene. V was pared by 1 base and J by 3 bases, with 13 bases between. The CDR3 spells CASSLELAVNYEQYF. CDR3 coding DNA: TGTGCCAGCAGCTTAGAACTAGCCGTGAACTACGAGCAGTACTTC.

The rearrangement joins TRBV5-6 to TRBJ2-5; 9 nucleotides align to TRBD2. The CDR3 extends over 14 amino acids. Germline V gene data show CDR1 as SGHDT and CDR2 as YYEEEE. V trimming: 7 bases; J trimming: 7 bases; junction bases outside the gene matches: 11. The CDR3 sequence: CASALAGAEGTQYF. The DNA for the CDR3 is TGTGCCAGCGCTTTAGCGGGGGCCGAGGGGACCCAGTACTTC.

This clone was seen once. The rearrangement links TRBV9 to TRBJ1-2, with D perhaps matching TRBD1 (6 bases). Germline CDR1 reads SGDLS; CDR2 reads YYNGEE. V was pared by 0 bases and J by 4 bases, with 16 bases between. This CDR3 region has 16 residues. This CDR3 is CASSVAPQGRSYGYTF. Here the CDR3 DNA reads TGTGCCAGCAGCGTAGCCCCCCAGGGGAGATCCTATGGCTACACCTTC.